The entry below gives a single T cell receptor beta chain sequence along with its context. These data belong to a study of blood T cell repertoires in COVID-19. Across the whole study: In each case, the material was cDNA or gDNA derived from T cells, B-cell-depleted T cells, or PBMCs.

The V end was cut by 1 base, the J end by 8 bases, with 8 bases between. Germline loops: CDR1 SEHNR, CDR2 FQNEAQ (reference sequence). The CDR3 totals 12 residues. Original methodology: For nucleated cells, counts were estimated from reference gene primer amplification. Generated by immunoSEQ multiplex PCR, the TCRdb table keeps only in-frame clones and is missing some. V, J and clone size are taken as reported in that table, and D and trimming were inferred from the DNA itself. The sample records fewer than 200,000 clones, roughly 80% being singletons. Sequences were obtained from peripheral blood. The genes are TRBV7-9 and TRBJ1-1; D call uncertain. This receptor was identified in a woman of 80 years or more with COVID-19, enrolled during active disease. In nucleotides, the CDR3 is TGTGCCAGCAGCTTAGAGGGCGGGGAAGCTTTCTTT. Protein: CASSLEGGEAFF.